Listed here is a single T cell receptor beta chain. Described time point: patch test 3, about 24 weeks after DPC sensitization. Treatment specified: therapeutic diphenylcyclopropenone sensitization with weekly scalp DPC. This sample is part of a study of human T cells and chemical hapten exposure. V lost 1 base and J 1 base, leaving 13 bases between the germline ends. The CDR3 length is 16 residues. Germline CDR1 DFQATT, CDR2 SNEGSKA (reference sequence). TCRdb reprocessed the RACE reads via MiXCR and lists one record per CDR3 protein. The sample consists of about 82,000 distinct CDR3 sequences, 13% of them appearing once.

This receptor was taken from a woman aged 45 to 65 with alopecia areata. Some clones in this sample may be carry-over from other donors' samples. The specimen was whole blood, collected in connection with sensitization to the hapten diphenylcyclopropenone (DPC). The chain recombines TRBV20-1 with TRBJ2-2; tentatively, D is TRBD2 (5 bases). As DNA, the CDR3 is TGCAGTGCTAGAGGTTGGGGAGCGGTGAACACCGGGGAGCTGTTTTTT. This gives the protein CSARGWGAVNTGELFF.